One and the same sample provided the 29 T cell receptor beta chains below, sequenced in a study of vaccination effects on CD4 cells after COVID-19. Sequencing was preceded by expansion of antigen-specific CD4+ T cells with viral peptide pools in the ViraFEST assay. A roughly 10-day culture period preceded the isolation of CD4+ T cells. Confirmation by PCR established that the person had SARS-CoV-2 infection between March and December 2020. The method was immunoSEQ multiplex PCR; TCRdb's version includes in-frame clones alone and lacks a portion of them. Of roughly 27,000 clones in the sample, approximately 80% are singletons; the top ten hold roughly 21%. Their specific antigens are unknown. This specimen was CD4+ T cells from PBMCs cultured with HCoV-NL63 spike peptides, taken before COVID-19 vaccination. Source of these receptors: a human donor who had a prior SARS-CoV-2 infection.

This clone was counted once. This chain uses TRBV11-3 with TRBJ2-1; 8 bases match TRBD2. Germline-derived CDR1 and CDR2 are SGHNT and YENEEA. The V and J ends lost 6 bases and 7 bases, in that order; junction bases with no gene match: 11. The CDR3 has 15 amino acids. The CDR3 protein is CASRPGGLAQNEQFF. The CDR3 nucleotides read TGTGCCAGCAGACCTGGTGGACTAGCACAAAATGAGCAGTTCTTC. Using reference TRBV11-3 and TRBJ2-1 for the parts outside the CDR3, the full variable domain is EAGVVQSPRYKIIEKKQPVAFWCNPISGHNTLYWYLQNLGQGPELLIRYENEEAVDDSQLPKDRFSAERLKGVDSTLKIQPAELGDSAVYLCASRPGGLAQNEQFFGPGTRLTVL.

This clone qualifies as medium-sized. The rearrangement joins TRBV30 to TRBJ1-2; D is uncertain. Trimming cost V 3 bases and J 5 bases, with 16 bases left between them. CDR3 length equals 14 residues. Germline assignment: CDR1 GTSNPN and CDR2 SVGIG (reference sequence). The CDR3 reads CAWSGSGLGYGYTF. The CDR3 DNA follows: TGTGCCTGGAGCGGTTCGGGCCTCGGGTATGGCTACACCTTC.

The rearrangement links TRBV5-5 to TRBJ1-6; D is ambiguous. Germline CDR1 is SGHKS and CDR2 is YYEKEE (reference sequence). Trimming removed 2 bases at V and 5 bases at J, with 2 bases between. The CDR3 is 12 residues long. The CDR3 DNA follows: TGTGCCAGCAGCTTTGATAATTCACCCCTCCACTTT. This sequence encodes CASSFDNSPLHF.

J is TRBJ2-1 and V is TRBV5-1, with D hard to call. The CDR3 runs 15 residues. Looked up from germline, CDR1 is SGHRS and CDR2 is YFSETQ. The germline V and J ends were trimmed by 0 bases and 2 bases, with 9 bases remaining between them. CDR3 residues: CASSLVEGTYNEQFF. The CDR3 nucleotides read TGCGCCAGCAGCTTGGTGGAAGGAACCTACAATGAGCAGTTCTTC.

The sample holds one count of this clone. The CDR3 sequence is CASSLRRGANNEQFF. The CDR3 DNA reads as TGTGCCAGCAGCTTAAGGCGGGGGGCGAACAATGAGCAGTTCTTC. The rearrangement joins TRBV7-3 to TRBJ2-1, with 8 bases lining up with TRBD2. V trimming: 1 base; J trimming: 5 bases; junction bases outside the gene matches: 4. The CDR3 totals 15 residues. Looked up from germline, CDR1 is SGHTA and CDR2 is FQGTGA.

The sample holds a few counts of this clone. The CDR3 sequence is CASSLGGGSYSETQYF. Written as DNA, the CDR3 is TGTGCCAGCAGCTTAGGGGGCGGGTCGTATTCGGAGACCCAGTACTTC. The J gene is TRBJ2-5, the V gene TRBV7-9; D is possibly TRBD1 or TRBD2 (5 bases each). V was trimmed by 1 base and J by 5 bases, leaving 17 bases between them. The CDR3 covers 16 residues. Germline-derived CDR1 and CDR2 are SEHNR and FQNEAQ (reference sequence).

The chain uses TRBV2 and TRBJ2-5; D gene uncertain. The CDR3 covers 14 residues. The V gene lost 5 bases and the J gene lost 2 bases, with 12 bases spanning the gap. Germline-derived CDR1 and CDR2 are SNHLY and FYNNEI. CDR3 in DNA: TGTGCCAGCAGTTACTCCGGCGTACAAGAGACCCAGTACTTC. Amino acids: CASSYSGVQETQYF.

The chain links TRBV5-1 to TRBJ2-5, with D uncertain. The CDR3 extends over 14 amino acids. The germline V and J ends were trimmed by 0 bases and 2 bases, with 8 bases remaining between them. Germline loops: CDR1 SGHRS, CDR2 YFSETQ. In DNA, the CDR3 is TGCGCCAGCAGCTTGGGGCGATCACAAGAGACCCAGTACTTC. This encodes CASSLGRSQETQYF.

The gene calls are TRBV29-1 and TRBJ2-2; the D gene is possibly TRBD1 (5 bases). Per the germline V gene, CDR1 is SQVTM and CDR2 is ANQGSEA. CDR3 length: 15 amino acids. The ends were cut back, 7 bases at V and 6 bases at J, with 21 bases in the middle. The CDR3 spells CSAEAGKRVAGELFF. CDR3 in DNA: TGCAGCGCTGAGGCAGGGAAGCGTGTGGCCGGGGAGCTGTTTTTT.

This clone was seen a handful of times. This chain joins TRBV24-1 and TRBJ2-2, with D unresolved. The germline V gene encodes CDR1 KGHDR and CDR2 SFDVKD. The CDR3 contains 12 residues. V dropped 6 bases and J dropped 3 bases, with 4 bases sitting between them. CDR3 sequence (DNA): TGTGCCACCAGTCAGTACACCGGGGAGCTGTTTTTT. Protein product: CATSQYTGELFF.

V usage is TRBV5-1 and J usage is TRBJ2-7; D may correspond to TRBD1 or TRBD2 (5 bases each). This CDR3 has 16 residues. Germline CDR1 is SGHRS and CDR2 is YFSETQ. Trimming took 0 bases from V and 2 from J, leaving 15 bases between them. CDR3 DNA sequence: TGCGCCAGCAGCTTGGCCTGGACGGGGCCCACCTACGAGCAGTACTTC. Its protein product is CASSLAWTGPTYEQYF.

The chain carries TRBV5-6 and TRBJ1-6; D is uncertain. The CDR3 runs 12 residues. The germline gives CDR1 SGHDT, CDR2 YYEEEE. Trimming left V 4 bases short and J 6 bases short, with 5 bases between. CDR3 sequence: CASSLSNSPLHF. In nucleotides, the CDR3 is TGTGCCAGCAGCCTTAGTAATTCACCCCTCCACTTT.

V and J are TRBV21-1 and TRBJ1-2. TRBV21-1 is a known pseudogene. CDR3 size: 13 residues. CDR3 nucleotides: TGTGCCGAGTTTGGGGGGGAAGACTATGGCTACACCTTC. This sequence encodes CAEFGGEDYGYTF.

The V gene is TRBV5-8, the J gene TRBJ1-3, with D possibly matching TRBD1 (6 bases). The germline gives CDR1 SGHTS, CDR2 YDEGEE. Trimming removed 2 bases from V and 4 bases from J, with 13 bases in between. The CDR3 has 15 amino acids. Written as DNA, the CDR3 is TGTGCCAGCAGCTTCCCGGGGGCGCAGGGAAACACCATATATTTT. Protein: CASSFPGAQGNTIYF.

This chain uses TRBV18 with TRBJ2-3; D unclear. CDR3 size: 16 residues. Germline CDR1 reads KGHSH; CDR2 reads LQKENI. Trimming took 3 bases from V and 6 from J, leaving 19 bases between them. CDR3 amino acids: CASSPSRNSVVDTQYF. The CDR3 region has the DNA TGTGCCAGCTCACCTTCCAGGAACAGCGTCGTGGATACGCAGTATTTT.

The chain carries TRBV7-2 and TRBJ1-2; 7 positions match TRBD1. Germline V gene sequence: CDR1 SGHTA, CDR2 FQGNSA. The V segment lost 5 bases and the J segment 4 bases; nucleotides outside the gene matches: 7. This CDR3 region has 14 residues. The CDR3 sequence is CASSPDRQSYGYTF. DNA for the CDR3: TGTGCCAGCAGCCCGGACAGGCAGTCCTATGGCTACACCTTC.

The V call is TRBV27, the J call TRBJ2-6, with D possibly called TRBD1 or TRBD2 (6 bases each). V lost 6 bases and J lost 4, with 31 bases in between. CDR1 is MNHEY and CDR2 is SMNVEV in the germline V gene (reference sequence). CDR3 length: 21 amino acids. The CDR3: CASSRFPGSRGLLGGANVLTF. DNA of the CDR3: TGTGCCAGCAGCCGTTTCCCCGGGAGTCGGGGGCTCCTCGGGGGGGCCAACGTCCTGACTTTC.

V usage is TRBV4-1 and J usage is TRBJ1-2, with 7 bases matching TRBD1. The germline V gene encodes CDR1 MGHRA and CDR2 YSYEKL. Unmatched junction bases numbered 4, after V lost 0 bases and J lost 0 bases. The CDR3 contains 16 residues. CDR3 nucleotides: TGCGCCAGCAGCCAAGATCACAGGGGCCCTAACTATGGCTACACCTTC. Translated, it gives CASSQDHRGPNYGYTF.

The V call is TRBV9, the J call TRBJ2-1; D possibly corresponds to TRBD2 (7 bases). The germline gives CDR1 SGDLS, CDR2 YYNGEE. V gave up 3 bases and J gave up 0 bases, with 10 bases separating them. CDR3 size: 15 residues. The CDR3 loop is CASSAGGPSYNEQFF. The CDR3 DNA is TGTGCCAGCAGCGCGGGGGGCCCCTCCTACAATGAGCAGTTCTTC.

The V and J genes are TRBV9 and TRBJ1-2; D possibly corresponds to TRBD1 (5 bases). Germline CDR1 reads SGDLS; CDR2 reads YYNGEE. The CDR3 is 15 residues long. V was clipped by 3 bases and J by 4 bases, with 16 bases between them. CDR3 region: CASSGDWSYLYGYTF. As DNA, the CDR3 is TGTGCCAGCAGCGGGGACTGGAGTTATCTCTATGGCTACACCTTC.

The chain joins TRBV18 to TRBJ2-5; D is uncertain. The CDR3 covers 14 residues. The V gene's germline CDR1 is KGHSH and CDR2 LQKENI. With 4 bases removed from V and 1 base from J, the gap between germline ends came to 10 bases. The CDR3 loop is CASSQYSGQETQYF. The CDR3 DNA is TGTGCCAGCTCACAGTATTCAGGCCAAGAGACCCAGTACTTC.

The CDR3 coding sequence is TGTGCCAGCTCAGTTCCGAACTATGGCTACACCTTC. Translating gives CASSVPNYGYTF. V usage is TRBV18 and J usage is TRBJ1-2; D gene ambiguous. This CDR3 has 12 residues. The germline CDR1 and CDR2 sequences are KGHSH and LQKENI. The V end lost 5 bases, the J end lost 2 bases, and 6 bases lay between the germline ends.

The genes are TRBV19 and TRBJ1-2, with D uncertain. The CDR3 loop spans 15 amino acids. Germline CDR1 and CDR2: LNHDA and SQIVND (reference sequence). Trimming stripped 3 bases from V and 0 bases from J, with 11 bases between. The CDR3 region has the DNA TGTGCCAGTAGTATTGTCGACGGACCTAACTATGGCTACACCTTC. Protein product: CASSIVDGPNYGYTF.

The chain couples TRBV19 to TRBJ1-3; D is possibly TRBD1 (5 bases). This CDR3 region has 13 residues. Germline V gives CDR1 LNHDA, CDR2 SQIVND (reference sequence). V lost 6 bases, J lost 1 base, and 7 bases lay in between. CDR3 nucleotide sequence: TGTGCCAGTAGGACAGATTCTGGAAACACCATATATTTT. It specifies CASRTDSGNTIYF.

This rearrangement joins TRBV18 to TRBJ2-3; 7 bases are shared with TRBD2. V was pared by 1 base and J by 5 bases, with 6 bases of the junction left unmatched. This CDR3 has 15 amino acids. Germline V gene sequence: CDR1 KGHSH, CDR2 LQKENI. The CDR3 loop reads CASSPLSGSGDTQYF. The CDR3 bases are TGTGCCAGCTCACCACTTAGCGGGTCTGGAGATACGCAGTATTTT.

This sequence joins TRBV6-5 and TRBJ1-3; 9 bases map to TRBD1. The trim removed 5 bases at V and 2 bases at J, leaving 1 base unmatched. The CDR3 totals 14 residues. Germline loops: CDR1 MNHEY, CDR2 SVGAGI. The CDR3 DNA sequence: TGTGCCAGCAGTACAGGGGGCCCTGGAAACACCATATATTTT. It is translated as CASSTGGPGNTIYF.

This clone was picked up one time. The rearrangement links TRBV4-2 to TRBJ1-6; D might be TRBD1 (5 bases). Trimming cost V 1 base and J 0 bases, with 13 bases left between them. This CDR3 spans 18 amino acids. In germline, CDR1 is LGHNA, CDR2 YNFKEQ. The CDR3 here is CASSQVGSGNSYNSPLHF. The CDR3 DNA reads as TGTGCCAGCAGCCAAGTCGGGTCAGGGAACTCCTATAATTCACCCCTCCACTTT.

The V and J genes are TRBV2 and TRBJ1-5, with D perhaps TRBD1 (5 bases). V lost 4 bases and J lost 5, with 9 bases in between. The CDR3 is 13 amino acids. Germline CDR1 SNHLY, CDR2 FYNNEI. The CDR3 nucleotides read TGTGCCAGCAGTGGGCAGGGCGATCAGCCCCAGCATTTT. Residues: CASSGQGDQPQHF.

The chain is built from TRBV10-3 and TRBJ2-2; 7 nucleotides match TRBD1. This CDR3 has 14 residues. Losses at the gene ends were 7 bases for V and 3 bases for J; bases not matched to a gene: 5. Germline V CDR1 and CDR2: ENHRY, SYGVKD. CDR3 nucleotides: TGTGCCATCACCCCGGGACAGCACACCGGGGAGCTGTTTTTT. Protein product: CAITPGQHTGELFF.